These 32 T cell receptor beta chains were sequenced from one sample in a study of shared clonotypes between healthy human individuals. The data were produced by immunoSEQ multiplex PCR, yet TCRdb's version contains in-frame clones alone and is incomplete. Counted here are fewer than 850,000 clones, approximately 75% occurring once; the ten biggest clones make up 1.8%. Specimen: memory CD4+ T cells sorted from blood. Subset given: CD45RA-negative fraction. The receptors come from a woman aged 30 to 39 in good health.

The chain couples TRBV7-9 to TRBJ1-5, with TRBD1 as a possible D gene (5 bases). The germline V and J ends were trimmed by 4 bases and 6 bases, with 13 bases remaining between them. CDR3 size: 14 residues. Germline CDR1 is SEHNR and CDR2 is FQNEAQ (reference sequence). As DNA, the CDR3 is TGTGCCAGCAGCTCCTCCGCCGGGGGTCAGCCCCAGCATTTT. Translating it yields CASSSSAGGQPQHF.

CDR3 amino acids: CASSPLPGGSSGEQYF. CDR3 sequence (DNA): TGTGCCAGCTCACCCCTTCCCGGGGGGAGCTCGGGCGAGCAGTACTTC. The gene calls are TRBV18 and TRBJ2-7; 7 positions agree with TRBD2. CDR1 and CDR2 (germline): KGHSH, LQKENI. The CDR3 runs to 16 residues. The junction had 14 bases not matched to a gene; V was cut back by 3 bases and J by 6 bases.

The rearrangement joins TRBV27 to TRBJ2-2, with 8 bases identical to TRBD1. The CDR3 is 17 residues long. The V segment lost 0 bases and the J segment 0 bases; nucleotides outside the gene matches: 3. Per germline, CDR1 MNHEY and CDR2 SMNVEV (reference sequence). CDR3 protein: CASSLSQGATNTGELFF. The CDR3 bases are TGTGCCAGCAGTTTATCTCAGGGGGCGACGAACACCGGGGAGCTGTTTTTT.

The chain uses TRBV2 and TRBJ1-6, with D hard to call. There are 15 residues in the CDR3. With 8 bases removed from V and 7 bases from J, the gap between germline ends came to 18 bases. Germline values: CDR1 SNHLY, CDR2 FYNNEI. The CDR3 spells CASGYSRFGNSPLHF. In nucleotides, the CDR3 is TGTGCCAGCGGGTACAGTCGCTTTGGGAATTCACCCCTCCACTTT.

CDR3 nucleotide sequence: TGTGCCAGCAGCTTAATTTCAGGGGGCTTCTACGAGCAGTACTTC. Residues: CASSLISGGFYEQYF. The J gene is TRBJ2-7, the V gene TRBV7-2; TRBD1 matches at 8 bases. Germline-derived CDR1 and CDR2 are SGHTA and FQGNSA. V lost 2 bases and J lost 3; bases outside the gene matches: 6. This CDR3 contains 15 residues.

The chain joins TRBV5-4 to TRBJ2-5, with D unresolved. Germline lookup yields CDR1 SGHNT and CDR2 YYREEE (reference sequence). Trimming pared 4 bases from V and 2 bases from J, leaving 15 bases between. The CDR3 has 15 residues. The CDR3 spells CASSSTMGVQETQYF. The CDR3 DNA reads as TGTGCCAGCAGCAGCACTATGGGCGTACAAGAGACCCAGTACTTC.

The V and J genes are TRBV5-1 and TRBJ2-7; TRBD2 agrees at 8 bases. Germline CDR1 reads SGHRS; CDR2 reads YFSETQ. V dropped 2 bases and J dropped 0; count of bases not matched to a gene: 7. There are 16 residues in the CDR3. CDR3 in amino acids: CASSLVAGQSSYEQYF. For the CDR3, the DNA is TGCGCCAGCAGCTTAGTAGCGGGACAAAGCTCCTACGAGCAGTACTTC.

This sequence joins TRBV18 and TRBJ1-5; 10 bases agree with TRBD1. The V and J ends lost 0 bases and 6 bases, in that order; junction bases with no gene match: 5. Germline V gene sequence: CDR1 KGHSH, CDR2 LQKENI. The CDR3 runs 16 residues. The CDR3 region has the DNA TGTGCCAGCTCACCACCGGGACAGGGGATGAGTCAGCCCCAGCATTTT. Residues: CASSPPGQGMSQPQHF.

The chain joins TRBV4-2 to TRBJ2-5; TRBD1 or TRBD2 may be the D gene (5 bases each). Germline values: CDR1 LGHNA, CDR2 YNFKEQ. Trimming took 0 bases from V and 5 from J, leaving 16 bases between them. This CDR3 is built from 16 residues. In DNA, the CDR3 is TGTGCCAGCAGCCAAGATGGGACCCCGGGGATGGAGACCCAGTACTTC. Translated, it gives CASSQDGTPGMETQYF.

The chain couples TRBV30 to TRBJ2-2, with 7 bases aligning to TRBD1. CDR1 is GTSNPN, CDR2 SVGIG, per germline (reference sequence). Trimming at V came to 3 bases and at J to 6 bases, leaving 16 bases not matched to a gene. This CDR3 is 17 amino acids long. CDR3 protein: CAWRPPPRGGYPGELFF. The CDR3 coding sequence is TGTGCCTGGAGACCTCCCCCCCGAGGGGGCTATCCCGGGGAGCTGTTTTTT.

The V call is TRBV25-1, the J call TRBJ2-1; D might be TRBD1 (5 bases). Germline-derived CDR1 and CDR2 are MGHDK and SYGVNS. The CDR3 sequence is 13 residues long. V was shortened by 7 bases and J by 6 bases, with 13 bases between the two germline ends. The CDR3: CASTAEQANEQFF. The DNA for the CDR3 is TGTGCCAGCACCGCAGAACAGGCCAATGAGCAGTTCTTC.

CDR3 in amino acids: CASSEPSASPGELFF. The CDR3 DNA is TGCGCCAGCAGTGAGCCCTCGGCCTCGCCCGGGGAGCTGTTTTTT. This chain uses TRBV10-2 with TRBJ2-2; D is unclear. The CDR3 is 15 residues long. CDR1 WSHSY and CDR2 SAAADI come from the germline V gene. Trimming took 2 bases from V and 6 from J, leaving 13 bases between them.

V and J are TRBV7-8 and TRBJ2-7, with 8 nucleotides matching TRBD2. Germline loops: CDR1 SGHVS, CDR2 FQNEAQ. CDR3 length equals 16 residues. The V and J ends lost 2 bases and 0 bases, in that order; junction bases with no gene match: 6. CDR3 amino acids: CASSLRPGLGSYEQYF. CDR3 in DNA: TGTGCCAGCAGCTTAAGACCGGGACTAGGCTCCTACGAGCAGTACTTC.

This clone was seen a few times. The chain uses TRBV11-2 and TRBJ2-4; 7 nucleotides align to TRBD1. The CDR3 is made up of 17 amino acids. V was clipped by 5 bases and J by 0 bases; unmatched bases: 10. The germline gives CDR1 SGHAT, CDR2 FQNNGV. The chain's CDR3 is CASSRGQLRLAKNIQYF. The CDR3 DNA reads as TGTGCCAGCAGCCGGGGACAGCTACGTCTAGCCAAAAACATTCAGTACTTC.

This clone was counted once. This chain links TRBV7-2 with TRBJ2-1; 9 nucleotides align to TRBD2. The CDR3 covers 16 residues. In germline, CDR1 is SGHTA, CDR2 FQGNSA. J lost 3 bases, V lost 5 bases, and 8 bases had no gene match. CDR3 bases: TGTGCCAGCAGCCACCTAGCGGGAAGCTTCTACAATGAGCAGTTCTTC. This codes for CASSHLAGSFYNEQFF.

The CDR3 is CASSPLLLDTNYGYTF. In DNA, the CDR3 is TGTGCCAGCAGTCCGTTACTCCTTGACACTAACTATGGCTACACCTTC. The genes are TRBV27 and TRBJ1-2, with unresolved D. Trimming took 5 bases from V and 0 from J, leaving 16 bases between them. The CDR3 extends over 16 amino acids. Germline assignment: CDR1 MNHEY and CDR2 SMNVEV (reference sequence).

This clone was detected only a few times. J is TRBJ2-5 and V is TRBV28; 10 nucleotides line up with TRBD2. V trimming: 3 bases; J trimming: 2 bases; junction bases outside the gene matches: 3. The germline CDR1 and CDR2 sequences are MDHEN and SYDVKM. This CDR3 has 15 amino acids. The CDR3 spells CASSFGTSDQETQYF. In DNA form, the CDR3 reads TGTGCCAGCAGTTTCGGGACTAGCGATCAAGAGACCCAGTACTTC.

V and J are TRBV5-1 and TRBJ2-7, with 8 bases lining up with TRBD1. V shed 4 bases, J shed 2 bases, and the junction held 14 bases outside the gene matches. This CDR3 region has 17 residues. CDR1 and CDR2 from the germline V gene are SGHRS and YFSETQ. DNA of the CDR3: TGCGCCAGCAGCCTCGGCCCAGGGGGCGCGGGTCCCTACGAGCAGTACTTC. This gives the protein CASSLGPGGAGPYEQYF.

J is TRBJ2-3 and V is TRBV4-1; D not resolved. Germline assignment: CDR1 MGHRA and CDR2 YSYEKL. The CDR3 covers 16 residues. Trimming removed 7 bases at V and 0 bases at J, with 17 bases between. The CDR3 DNA reads as TGCGCCAGCATTCCCAAGCGTGAGAGTAGCACAGATACGCAGTATTTT. It is translated as CASIPKRESSTDTQYF.

The chain joins TRBV4-1 to TRBJ2-1, with TRBD1 matching over 9 bases. The CDR3 loop spans 15 amino acids. V gave up 1 base and J gave up 6 bases; unmatched junction bases: 4. CDR1 and CDR2 (germline): MGHRA, YSYEKL. CDR3 in DNA: TGCGCCAGCAGCCAAGGACAGGGGGTTTCCAATGAGCAGTTCTTC. Translating gives CASSQGQGVSNEQFF.

V gene TRBV5-6 combines with J gene TRBJ1-1; TRBD1 might be the D (6 bases). The CDR3 has 16 amino acids. Trimming cost V 2 bases and J 3 bases, with 17 bases left between them. The V gene's germline CDR1 is SGHDT and CDR2 YYEEEE. DNA for the CDR3: TGTGCCAGCAGCTTTGGGGGGCCCGGCCTTTACACTGAAGCTTTCTTT. Translated, it gives CASSFGGPGLYTEAFF.

This chain links TRBV10-2 with TRBJ2-3; TRBD1 is a possible D gene (5 bases). Trimming pared 7 bases from V and 0 bases from J, leaving 14 bases between. The CDR3 totals 15 residues. Per the germline V gene, CDR1 is WSHSY and CDR2 is SAAADI. This CDR3 reads CASTSDISSTDTQYF. The CDR3 nucleotides are TGCGCCAGCACCTCGGACATCTCTAGCACAGATACGCAGTATTTT.

The V gene is TRBV2, the J gene TRBJ2-2; the match to TRBD1 covers 12 bases. The ends lost 6 bases at V and 5 bases at J; junction bases unmatched: 4. CDR3 size: 15 residues. Germline V gene data show CDR1 as SNHLY and CDR2 as FYNNEI. This CDR3 reads CASRGQGAGTGELFF. The CDR3 nucleotides read TGTGCCAGCAGGGGACAGGGGGCTGGTACCGGGGAGCTGTTTTTT.

The chain links TRBV6-6 to TRBJ1-3; D gene ambiguous. The CDR3 length is 15 residues. The V end lost 0 bases, the J end lost 2 bases, and 8 bases lay between the germline ends. Germline loops: CDR1 MNHNY, CDR2 SVGAGI (reference sequence). In nucleotides, the CDR3 is TGTGCCAGCAGTTACTCGTTTCTAGCTGGAAACACCATATATTTT. Translation: CASSYSFLAGNTIYF.

This clone was detected only a few times. This same CDR3 is encoded by further DNA sequences in the sample. V gene TRBV27 combines with J gene TRBJ2-5; D not resolved. The CDR3 sequence is 12 residues long. Germline values: CDR1 MNHEY, CDR2 SMNVEV (reference sequence). Trimming stripped 4 bases from V and 4 bases from J, with 7 bases between. CDR3 bases: TGTGCCAGCAGTTCTCTGGGAGAGACCCAGTACTTC. It is translated as CASSSLGETQYF.

This chain joins TRBV29-1 and TRBJ2-3; tentatively, D is TRBD1 or TRBD2 (5 bases each). CDR1 SQVTM and CDR2 ANQGSEA come from the germline V gene. Trimming took 6 bases from V and 0 from J, leaving 13 bases between them. CDR3 size: 14 residues. CDR3 coding DNA: TGCAGCGTCTCCGGGACCCAGAGCACAGATACGCAGTATTTT. Translated: CSVSGTQSTDTQYF.

This clone appeared a few times. This chain uses TRBV14 with TRBJ2-2; D ambiguous. This CDR3 is built from 14 residues. Trimming shortened V by 5 bases and J by 3 bases, and 10 bases separated the two germline ends. Looked up from germline, CDR1 is SGHDN and CDR2 is FVKESK. The CDR3 loop is CASSIQTHTGELFF. The DNA for the CDR3 is TGTGCCAGCAGCATCCAGACCCACACCGGGGAGCTGTTTTTT. Full variable domain (rest looked up from reference TRBV14 and TRBJ2-2): EAGVTQFPSHSVIEKGQTVTLRCDPISGHDNLYWYRRVMGKEIKFLLHFVKESKQDESGMPNNRFLAERTGGTYSTLKVQPAELEDSGVYFCASSIQTHTGELFFGEGSRLTVL.

CDR3: CTSSRKGTDTQYF. The CDR3 nucleotides are TGCACCAGCAGCCGGAAGGGCACAGATACGCAGTATTTT. The genes are TRBV1 and TRBJ2-3. TRBV1 corresponds to a pseudogene. The CDR3 extends over 13 amino acids.

The V call is TRBV6-5, the J call TRBJ2-7; 7 bases are a match to TRBD1. The CDR3 is 13 amino acids. Germline values: CDR1 MNHEY, CDR2 SVGAGI. Trimming at V came to 5 bases and at J to 2 bases, leaving 3 bases not matched to a gene. In DNA form, the CDR3 reads TGTGCCAGCAGTCTCCAGGGGGCCTACGAGCAGTACTTC. Protein sequence: CASSLQGAYEQYF.

This chain links TRBV7-8 with TRBJ1-5; 7 bases line up with TRBD1. The CDR3 loop spans 13 amino acids. The germline V gene encodes CDR1 SGHVS and CDR2 FQNEAQ. V dropped 1 base and J dropped 11; count of bases not matched to a gene: 5. The CDR3: CASSLGQGQTQHF. CDR3 DNA: TGTGCCAGCAGCTTAGGACAGGGTCAAACCCAGCATTTT.

CDR3 coding DNA: TGCGCCAGCAGCTTCGGACCCCACAATGAGCAGTTCTTC. This sequence encodes CASSFGPHNEQFF. This chain joins TRBV5-1 and TRBJ2-1; D call uncertain. This CDR3 is built from 13 residues. V dropped 2 bases and J dropped 5 bases, with 8 bases sitting between them. Germline V gene sequence: CDR1 SGHRS, CDR2 YFSETQ.

The chain has TRBV28 and TRBJ2-2, with 8 positions matching TRBD1. Unmatched junction bases numbered 8, after V lost 5 bases and J lost 0 bases. The CDR3 runs to 17 residues. Germline V gives CDR1 MDHEN, CDR2 SYDVKM. DNA of the CDR3: TGTGCCAGCAGTACGACAGGGGTGGGGGCGAACACCGGGGAGCTGTTTTTT. It specifies CASSTTGVGANTGELFF.